These 21 T cell receptor beta chains originate from one sample sequenced in a study of cytomegalovirus exposure and HLA in healthy donors. PCR involved 60 Vbeta and 13 Jbeta primers. Produced via immunoSEQ multiplex PCR; TCRdb's table is partial and in-frame only. The sample consists of 130,000 or so clones, around 72% of them appearing once. Sequencing used PBMCs. The receptors here all came from a man aged 45-60 years in good health and CMV-seropositive.

There are a few counts of this clone. The chain joins TRBV19 to TRBJ2-5; 7 bases are shared with TRBD1. The closer fit of TRBJ2-7 to the DNA end suggests the J call may be wrong. This CDR3 contains 14 residues. Germline V gives CDR1 LNHDA, CDR2 SQIVND (reference sequence). In DNA, the CDR3 is TGTGCCAGTAGTGCGCGACAGGGTGCCGGCGAGCAGTACTTC. The encoded protein is CASSARQGAGEQYF.

The chain carries TRBV5-5 and TRBJ1-4; TRBD1 is a possible D gene (6 bases). CDR1 and CDR2 (germline): SGHKS, YYEKEE (reference sequence). CDR3 size: 15 residues. Trimming left V 0 bases short and J 8 bases short, with 14 bases between. CDR3 DNA: TGTGCCAGCAGCTTGGTAGCAGGGGTAGGGGAAAAACTGTTTTTT. Its translation: CASSLVAGVGEKLFF.

The chain links TRBV5-1 to TRBJ1-2; D remains unclear. CDR3 length: 15 amino acids. Trimming cost V 1 base and J 0 bases, with 10 bases left between them. The germline CDR1 and CDR2 sequences are SGHRS and YFSETQ. The CDR3 bases are TGCGCCAGCAGCTTGTCCAGATCCGCTAACTATGGCTACACCTTC. Amino acid sequence: CASSLSRSANYGYTF.

The V and J genes are TRBV18 and TRBJ2-5, with 7 bases aligning to TRBD1. The CDR3 covers 15 residues. Germline V CDR1 and CDR2: KGHSH, LQKENI. V was pared by 1 base and J by 5 bases, with 7 bases of the junction left unmatched. CDR3: CASSPRQGVTETQYF. The CDR3 coding sequence is TGTGCCAGCTCACCACGTCAGGGGGTAACGGAGACCCAGTACTTC.

This clone was observed a few times. This sequence joins TRBV9 and TRBJ2-1, with D tentatively TRBD2 (5 bases). CDR3 length: 14 residues. Trimming removed 3 bases from V and 6 bases from J, with 13 bases in between. CDR1 and CDR2 (germline): SGDLS, YYNGEE. CDR3 DNA: TGTGCCAGCAGCGCCAGGACTCCGGGCAATGAGCAGTTCTTC. Translating gives CASSARTPGNEQFF.

The V gene is TRBV30, the J gene TRBJ1-5; 10 bases align to TRBD1. Germline values: CDR1 GTSNPN, CDR2 SVGIG (reference sequence). V lost 5 bases, J lost 2 bases, and 12 bases stayed unmatched. The CDR3 extends over 17 amino acids. The CDR3 loop reads CAWSGDRGPLGNQPQHF. The CDR3 DNA reads as TGTGCCTGGTCCGGGGACAGGGGTCCTCTGGGCAATCAGCCCCAGCATTTT.

On this clone: One junction end does not reproduce the germline sequence, and a read error may be involved. The V and J genes are TRBV7-9 and TRBJ2-5; 8 bases are shared with TRBD2. The germline CDR1 and CDR2 sequences are SEHNR and FQNEAQ (reference sequence). The CDR3 consists of 15 residues. Here the CDR3 DNA reads TGTGCTAGCAGCTTAGCGGGGCAGCCCCAAGAGACCCAGTACTTC. This sequence encodes CASSLAGQPQETQYF.

The chain employs TRBV28 and TRBJ2-2; tentatively, D is TRBD2 (5 bases). In germline, CDR1 is MDHEN, CDR2 SYDVKM. With 7 bases removed from V and 1 base from J, the gap between germline ends came to 13 bases. This CDR3 has 15 residues. Written as DNA, the CDR3 is TGTGCCAGCATCACACCGAGGGTGAACACCGGGGAGCTGTTTTTT. Translated, it gives CASITPRVNTGELFF.

The gene calls are TRBV4-1 and TRBJ2-3; TRBD1 matches 7 bases. V lost 6 bases, J lost 4 bases, and 10 bases stayed unmatched. The CDR3 has 15 residues. Germline V CDR1 and CDR2: MGHRA, YSYEKL. CDR3 in DNA: TGCGCCAGCAGTCAAACCATAACAGGGGCAGATACGCAGTATTTT. It is translated as CASSQTITGADTQYF.

This chain joins TRBV28 and TRBJ1-5; D is unclear. V lost 4 bases, J lost 3 bases, and 13 bases lay in between. The CDR3 has 15 amino acids. CDR1 MDHEN and CDR2 SYDVKM come from the germline V gene. In DNA, the CDR3 is TGTGCCAGCAGTTCGCACTCATCTAACAATCAGCCCCAGCATTTT. This sequence encodes CASSSHSSNNQPQHF.

In this sample, this clone turned up a few times. V and J are TRBV6-1 and TRBJ1-1; D call uncertain. V dropped 3 bases and J dropped 6 bases, with 17 bases sitting between them. This CDR3 region has 15 residues. The germline V gene encodes CDR1 MNHNS and CDR2 SASEGT. Here the CDR3 DNA reads TGTGCCAGCAGTGAGGCTATTGACATACCTCCTGAAGCTTTCTTT. Protein: CASSEAIDIPPEAFF.

This clone came up a few times. The chain recombines TRBV7-9 with TRBJ1-2; 7 bases match TRBD1. V shed 3 bases, J shed 7 bases, and the junction held 5 bases outside the gene matches. The germline gives CDR1 SEHNR, CDR2 FQNEAQ (reference sequence). The CDR3 length is 13 residues. The CDR3, as DNA: TGTGCCAGCAGCTTTGGACAGGAGGGTGGCTACACCTTC. As protein: CASSFGQEGGYTF.

The chain uses TRBV2 and TRBJ2-2, with D unresolved. V shed 11 bases and J shed 9 bases, with 19 bases lying between them. This CDR3 is built from 13 residues. From germline, CDR1 is SNHLY and CDR2 FYNNEI. The CDR3 region is CACAFIPSRELFF. Written as DNA, the CDR3 is TGTGCCTGTGCGTTTATACCCTCCAGGGAGCTGTTTTTT.

V usage is TRBV12-5 and J usage is TRBJ2-3; perhaps TRBD2 as D (6 bases). Germline CDR1 is LGHNT and CDR2 is FRNRAP. CDR3 length: 18 residues. V dropped 1 base and J dropped 2 bases, with 19 bases sitting between them. CDR3: CASGLARGGDIVTDTQYF. The CDR3 DNA follows: TGTGCTAGTGGTTTGGCCCGGGGCGGGGATATAGTCACAGATACGCAGTATTTT.

This clone was seen a handful of times. The chain has TRBV15 and TRBJ2-3; 8 nucleotides align to TRBD2. V shed 5 bases, J shed 6 bases, and the junction held 7 bases outside the gene matches. The CDR3 spans 14 residues. Germline values: CDR1 LNHNV, CDR2 YYDKDF (reference sequence). The CDR3 DNA reads TGTGCCACCAGCTTTCGGGGGGGCCTGGATACGCAGTATTTT. Protein sequence: CATSFRGGLDTQYF.

The CDR3 here is CAISESQATYEQYF. CDR3 nucleotides: TGTGCCATCAGTGAGAGCCAGGCAACCTACGAGCAGTACTTC. The genes are TRBV10-3 and TRBJ2-7; unclear D gene. This CDR3 contains 14 residues. Per germline, CDR1 ENHRY and CDR2 SYGVKD. The V end lost 2 bases, the J end lost 2 bases, and 10 bases lay between the germline ends.

The chain uses TRBV5-1 and TRBJ2-2, with 10 positions matching TRBD1. V shed 5 bases and J 5 bases; nucleotides not matched to a gene: 3. The germline gives CDR1 SGHRS, CDR2 YFSETQ. CDR3 length equals 14 residues. Here the CDR3 reads CASRPGQGTGELFF. In DNA form, the CDR3 reads TGCGCCAGCAGACCGGGACAGGGGACCGGGGAGCTGTTTTTT.

The genes are TRBV7-9 and TRBJ2-7; 7 nucleotides match TRBD1. This CDR3 is 14 amino acids long. Looked up from germline, CDR1 is SEHNR and CDR2 is FQNEAQ (reference sequence). V gave up 1 base and J gave up 7 bases; unmatched junction bases: 7. CDR3 DNA sequence: TGTGCCAGCAGCTTAGAGGGGGACAGTGGGGAGCAGTACTTC. Translated, it gives CASSLEGDSGEQYF.

This chain links TRBV28 with TRBJ1-2, with 8 bases identical to TRBD1. The germline V gene has CDR1 MDHEN and CDR2 SYDVKM. The CDR3 extends over 15 amino acids. J gave up 4 bases and V 4 bases, and 8 bases lay outside the gene matches. CDR3 sequence (DNA): TGTGCCAGCAGTTATTCAGGGGGCGCCCCCTATGGCTACACCTTC. It is translated as CASSYSGGAPYGYTF.

The V and J genes are TRBV15 and TRBJ1-4; the D is unclear. V lost 0 bases, J lost 8 bases, and 7 bases lay in between. Germline CDR1 reads LNHNV; CDR2 reads YYDKDF (reference sequence). CDR3 length: 13 residues. CDR3 protein: CATSRDRREKLFF. CDR3 DNA sequence: TGTGCCACCAGCAGAGATCGGAGGGAAAAACTGTTTTTT. Variable domain in full (rest from reference TRBV15 and TRBJ1-4): DAMVIQNPRYQVTQFGKPVTLSCSQTLNHNVMYWYQQKSSQAPKLLFHYYDKDFNNEADTPDNFQSRRPNTSFCFLDIRSPGLGDTAMYLCATSRDRREKLFFGSGTQLSVL.

V is TRBV7-9 and J is TRBJ2-7; 7 bases fit TRBD2. The V segment lost 5 bases and the J segment 6 bases; nucleotides outside the gene matches: 7. Per the germline V gene, CDR1 is SEHNR and CDR2 is FQNEAQ (reference sequence). The CDR3 spans 13 residues. In DNA, the CDR3 is TGTGCCAGCAGCATCGGGACTAATAGCGAGCAGTACTTC. Encoded protein: CASSIGTNSEQYF.